This is a list of T cell receptor beta chains from one sample in a study of beta chain features in type 1 diabetes. Using immunoSEQ multiplex PCR, the repertoire was profiled, and TCRdb retains in-frame clones only, with some absent. Among some 410,000 clones, roughly 11% were seen once, and the ten largest hold approximately 0.045%. Sequencing was performed on naive CD4+ T cells from blood. The receptors were sampled from a young woman in good health. Both conserved end residues are part of each CDR3. The order of the fields is V gene, D gene, clone size, J gene, CDR3 protein, CDR3 DNA. The D gene is left open where the match is weak. Rows may omit the clone size; those that give it use once, few, many or a size class.

v_call: TRBV5-1
d_call: TRBD1
clone_size: many
j_call: TRBJ2-5
cdr3_aa: CASSLQGPQETQYF
cdr3_nt: TGCGCCAGCAGCTTACAGGGGCCCCAAGAGACCCAGTACTTC

v_call: TRBV11-2
d_call: TRBD1
clone_size: few
j_call: TRBJ2-1
cdr3_aa: CASSSWTGSNEQFF
cdr3_nt: TGTGCCAGCAGCTCCTGGACAGGTTCTAATGAGCAGTTCTTC

v_call: TRBV20-1
d_call: -
clone_size: few
j_call: TRBJ1-6
cdr3_aa: CSAGPTGPLHF
cdr3_nt: TGCAGTGCTGGTCCCACCGGCCCCCTCCACTTT

v_call: TRBV19
d_call: TRBD1
clone_size: -
j_call: TRBJ1-5
cdr3_aa: CASSPGTGRRNQPQHF
cdr3_nt: TGTGCCAGTAGTCCTGGGACAGGGCGTCGAAATCAGCCCCAGCATTTT

v_call: TRBV15
d_call: -
clone_size: -
j_call: TRBJ2-3
cdr3_aa: CATSRDLGVTDTQYF
cdr3_nt: TGTGCCACCAGCAGAGATCTGGGTGTCACAGATACGCAGTATTTT

v_call: TRBV7-9
d_call: -
clone_size: many
j_call: TRBJ2-4
cdr3_aa: CASSQQGYIQYF
cdr3_nt: TGTGCCAGCAGTCAACAGGGTTACATTCAGTACTTC

v_call: TRBV4-3
d_call: -
clone_size: -
j_call: TRBJ2-2
cdr3_aa: CASSQEAGELFF
cdr3_nt: TGCGCCAGCAGCCAAGAGGCCGGGGAGCTGTTTTTT

v_call: TRBV7-9
d_call: TRBD2
clone_size: few
j_call: TRBJ2-2
cdr3_aa: CASSTRTAGANTGELFF
cdr3_nt: TGTGCCAGCAGCACCAGAACGGCGGGAGCGAACACCGGGGAGCTGTTTTTT

v_call: TRBV4-2
d_call: -
clone_size: few
j_call: TRBJ2-5
cdr3_aa: CASSQADGMGETQYF
cdr3_nt: TGTGCCAGCAGCCAAGCGGACGGGATGGGAGAGACCCAGTACTTC

v_call: TRBV4-3
d_call: -
clone_size: -
j_call: TRBJ1-3
cdr3_aa: CASSTGERNTIYF
cdr3_nt: TGCGCCAGCAGCACCGGGGAGAGAAACACCATATATTTT